This entry features one TCR beta chain sequence. Its antigen is as yet unknown. 5'RACE, which relied on constant-segment primers, yielded TCR alpha and TCR beta cDNA libraries carrying sample barcodes and UMIs. TCRdb re-analysed the 5' RACE reads in MiXCR, keeping a single row per CDR3 protein. Of about 430,000 distinct CDR3 sequences in the sample, 24% were seen once. This specimen comes from a study of T-cell memory formation after mild COVID-19. Whole-study results and caveats: CD4+ contracting clones were mainly CM and EM; CD8+ ones, EMRA.

The CDR3 is 14 amino acids. Per the germline V gene, CDR1 is SGHTA and CDR2 is FQGNSA. Trimming shortened V by 5 bases and J by 2 bases, and 12 bases separated the two germline ends. The sample taken for sequencing was PBMCs or a T cell subset sorted from them (not recorded which). This receptor was taken from an adult woman who had mild COVID-19 (a few samples of this study predate the infection). Cell type and time point are not known. The chain uses TRBV7-2 and TRBJ2-5, with D perhaps matching TRBD1 or TRBD2 (5 bases each). CDR3 amino acids: CASSQKRGQETQYF. CDR3 sequence (DNA): TGTGCCAGCAGCCAAAAGAGGGGTCAAGAGACCCAGTACTTC. Looking up the rest from reference TRBV7-2 and TRBJ2-5 gives the full variable domain: GAGVSQSPSNKVTEKGKDVELRCDPISGHTALYWYRQSLGQGLEFLIYFQGNSAPDKSGLPSDRFSAERTGGSVSTLTIQRTQQEDSAVYLCASSQKRGQETQYFGPGTRLLVL.